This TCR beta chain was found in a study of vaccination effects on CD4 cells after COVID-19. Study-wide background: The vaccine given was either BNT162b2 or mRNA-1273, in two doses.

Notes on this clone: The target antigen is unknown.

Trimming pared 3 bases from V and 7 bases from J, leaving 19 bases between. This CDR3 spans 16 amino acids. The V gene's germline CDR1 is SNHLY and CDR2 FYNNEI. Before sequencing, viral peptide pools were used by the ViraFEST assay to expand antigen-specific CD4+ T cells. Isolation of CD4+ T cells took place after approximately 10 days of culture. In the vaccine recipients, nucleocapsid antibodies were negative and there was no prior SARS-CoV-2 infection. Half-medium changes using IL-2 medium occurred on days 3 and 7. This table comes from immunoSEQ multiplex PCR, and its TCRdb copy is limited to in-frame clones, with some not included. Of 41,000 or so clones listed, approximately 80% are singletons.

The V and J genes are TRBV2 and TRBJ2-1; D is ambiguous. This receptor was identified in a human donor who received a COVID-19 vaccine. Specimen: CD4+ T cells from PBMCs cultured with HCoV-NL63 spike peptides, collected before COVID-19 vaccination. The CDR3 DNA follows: TGTGCCAGCAGTGAGGAGCCCCTTTTGGGGAAGAATGAGCAGTTCTTC. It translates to CASSEEPLLGKNEQFF.